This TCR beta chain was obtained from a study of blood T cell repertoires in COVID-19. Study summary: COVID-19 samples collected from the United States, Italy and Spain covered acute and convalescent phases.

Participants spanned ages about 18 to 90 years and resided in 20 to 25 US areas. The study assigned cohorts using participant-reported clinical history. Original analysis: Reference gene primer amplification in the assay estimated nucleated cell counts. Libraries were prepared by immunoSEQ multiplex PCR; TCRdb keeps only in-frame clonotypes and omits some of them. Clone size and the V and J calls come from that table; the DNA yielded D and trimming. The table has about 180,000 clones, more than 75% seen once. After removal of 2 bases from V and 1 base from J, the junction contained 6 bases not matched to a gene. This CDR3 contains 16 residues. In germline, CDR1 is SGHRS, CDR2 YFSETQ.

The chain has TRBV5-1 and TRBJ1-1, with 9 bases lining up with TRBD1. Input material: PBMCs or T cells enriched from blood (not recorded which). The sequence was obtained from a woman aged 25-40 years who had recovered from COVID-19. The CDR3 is CASSFTWDRANTEAFF. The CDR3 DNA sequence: TGCGCCAGCAGCTTCACTTGGGACAGGGCGAACACTGAAGCTTTCTTT.